The 23 T cell receptor beta chains in this list originate from one sample, sequenced in a study of blood T cell repertoires in COVID-19. Libraries were prepared by immunoSEQ multiplex PCR; TCRdb keeps only in-frame clonotypes and omits some of them. The sample records about 240,000 clones, about 80% being singletons. Sequenced sample: peripheral blood. These receptors were collected from a man aged 25 to 45 who had recovered from COVID-19.

This clone occurred many times. The chain's CDR3 is CASSAGTGGNEQYV. In DNA form, the CDR3 reads TGCGCCAGCAGCGCCGGGACAGGTGGCAACGAGCAGTACGTC. J is TRBJ2-7 and V is TRBV5-1; 8 bases match TRBD1. Losses at the gene ends were 4 bases for V and 5 bases for J; bases not matched to a gene: 8. The CDR3 extends over 14 amino acids. CDR1 is SGHRS, CDR2 YFSETQ, per germline.

This sequence joins TRBV6-5 and TRBJ1-1; the match to TRBD1 covers 8 bases. J lost 3 bases, V lost 4 bases, and 4 bases had no gene match. CDR1 and CDR2 (germline): MNHEY, SVGAGI. This CDR3 comprises 14 residues. The CDR3 sequence: CASSSGQGHTEAFF. CDR3 in DNA: TGTGCCAGCAGTTCCGGACAGGGTCACACTGAAGCTTTCTTT.

The rearrangement uses TRBV6-6 and TRBJ2-5, with D maybe TRBD2 (5 bases). The CDR3 sequence is 13 residues long. Germline V CDR1 and CDR2: MNHNY, SVGAGI (reference sequence). Trimming took 6 bases from V and 1 from J, leaving 9 bases between them. The CDR3 coding sequence is TGTGCCAGCAGGGACTCGAGCCAAGAGACCCAGTACTTC. Translating it yields CASRDSSQETQYF.

The chain combines TRBV3-1 (or the pseudogene TRBV3-2) with TRBJ2-3; 11 positions agree with TRBD2. The CDR3 is 18 amino acids. Germline loops: CDR1 LGHDT, CDR2 YNNKEL (reference sequence). V shed 1 base and J 0 bases; nucleotides not matched to a gene: 6. The DNA for the CDR3 is TGTGCCAGCAGCCAAGTACGGACTAGCGGGTACAGCACAGATACGCAGTATTTT. Translation gives CASSQVRTSGYSTDTQYF.

The chain has TRBV19 and TRBJ1-3; TRBD1 matches at 9 bases. J was trimmed by 8 bases and V by 10 bases; bases with no gene match: 9. The germline V gene encodes CDR1 LNHDA and CDR2 SQIVND (reference sequence). The CDR3 runs 13 residues. The CDR3 bases are TGTGCCACGCACAGGGGGCTACTTGACACCATATATTTT. It encodes CATHRGLLDTIYF. The variable domain in full, with the rest retrieved from reference TRBV19 and TRBJ1-3, is DGGITQSPKYLFRKEGQNVTLSCEQNLNHDAMYWYRQDPGQGLRLIYYSQIVNDFQKGDIAEGYSVSREKKESFPLTVTSAQKNPTAFYLCATHRGLLDTIYFGEGSWLTVV.

This clone is a singleton in its sample. The V call is TRBV4-2, the J call TRBJ1-2, with TRBD1 matching 8 bases. Per the germline V gene, CDR1 is LGHNA and CDR2 is YNFKEQ. CDR3 length: 14 amino acids. Germline trimming cut 1 base from V and 5 bases from J; bases unmatched to any gene: 3. The CDR3 protein is CASSQAGGWYGYTF. In nucleotides, the CDR3 is TGTGCCAGCAGCCAAGCAGGGGGCTGGTATGGCTACACCTTC.

This clone is a singleton in its sample. The chain has TRBV12-5 and TRBJ1-1; TRBD1 is a possible D gene (6 bases). CDR3 length: 12 residues. Germline loops: CDR1 LGHNT, CDR2 FRNRAP. The germline V and J ends were trimmed by 10 bases and 1 base, with 10 bases remaining between them. The DNA for the CDR3 is TGTGCTACCCCCAGGGGGAACACTGAAGCTTTCTTT. Residues: CATPRGNTEAFF.

This chain uses TRBV12-5 with TRBJ2-7; 8 nucleotides agree with TRBD1. The V and J ends lost 7 bases and 5 bases, in that order; junction bases with no gene match: 4. CDR1 is LGHNT and CDR2 is FRNRAP in the germline V gene. CDR3 size: 12 residues. The CDR3 nucleotides read TGTGCTAGTGCTGGACAGGGCCACGAGCAGTACGTC. This gives the protein CASAGQGHEQYV.

The V gene is TRBV10-1, the J gene TRBJ2-1; 14 bases map to TRBD2. This CDR3 region has 17 residues. Unmatched junction bases numbered 8, after V lost 6 bases and J lost 4 bases. Germline CDR1 WNHNN, CDR2 SYGVQD (reference sequence). The CDR3 sequence: CASSSGTSGGPYNEQFF. CDR3 DNA: TGCGCCAGCAGCTCCGGGACTAGCGGGGGACCTTACAATGAGCAGTTCTTC.

This chain joins TRBV6-6 and TRBJ2-5; TRBD2 matches at 13 bases. The CDR3 contains 18 residues. With 5 bases clipped from V and 1 base from J, the junction kept 10 bases outside the gene matches. Per germline, CDR1 MNHNY and CDR2 SVGAGI (reference sequence). CDR3 region: CASSLARTSGGSQETQYF. CDR3 sequence (DNA): TGTGCCAGCAGTCTGGCCAGGACTAGCGGGGGATCCCAAGAGACCCAGTACTTC.

This chain uses TRBV6-4 with TRBJ2-5; 11 bases fit TRBD2. V shed 11 bases and J 5 bases; nucleotides not matched to a gene: 10. Per germline, CDR1 MRHNA and CDR2 SNTAGT. This CDR3 spans 14 amino acids. The CDR3 loop is CAGVAGGPCETQYF. The CDR3 coding sequence is TGTGCCGGCGTAGCGGGGGGGCCTTGTGAGACCCAGTACTTC.

In nucleotides, the CDR3 is TGTGCCATCAGTGGTGACAGGGTCTACGAGCAGTACTTC. Its protein is CAISGDRVYEQYF. The chain employs TRBV10-3 and TRBJ2-7; 7 bases are a match to TRBD1. V was clipped by 4 bases and J by 3 bases; unmatched bases: 3. Germline CDR1 ENHRY, CDR2 SYGVKD. The CDR3 sequence is 13 residues long.

The rearrangement links TRBV10-2 to TRBJ2-2; 10 bases line up with TRBD2. Germline values: CDR1 WSHSY, CDR2 SAAADI. V shed 6 bases, J shed 4 bases, and the junction held 11 bases outside the gene matches. This CDR3 spans 17 amino acids. The CDR3 loop reads CASSRTKTSGVTGELFF. CDR3 sequence (DNA): TGCGCCAGCAGCCGAACTAAAACTAGCGGGGTCACCGGGGAGCTGTTTTTT.

The chain employs TRBV12-5 and TRBJ2-1; weak D call: TRBD2 (7 bases). V dropped 0 bases and J dropped 10 bases, with 10 bases sitting between them. Germline V gene lookup returns CDR1 LGHNT and CDR2 FRNRAP. This CDR3 is 13 amino acids long. This CDR3 is CASGLVRGGEQFF. In nucleotides, the CDR3 is TGTGCTAGTGGTTTGGTAAGGGGGGGCGAGCAGTTCTTC.

The rearrangement links TRBV6-2 or TRBV6-3 to TRBJ2-2; 9 positions match TRBD1. The V gene's germline CDR1 is MNHEY and CDR2 SVGEGT. This CDR3 spans 17 amino acids. J gave up 6 bases and V 0 bases, and 8 bases lay outside the gene matches. In DNA form, the CDR3 reads TGTGCCAGCAGTTACTCTTCGGGACAGGGTCTGTCCGGGGAGCTGTTTTTT. It codes for CASSYSSGQGLSGELFF.

V usage is TRBV12-3 or TRBV12-4 and J usage is TRBJ1-5; 8 bases are shared with TRBD1. V gave up 8 bases and J gave up 5 bases; unmatched junction bases: 5. CDR3 length: 13 residues. As DNA, the CDR3 is TGTGCCAGCGTGGGACAGGTCCATCAGCCCCAGCATTTT. It encodes CASVGQVHQPQHF.

This chain connects TRBV5-4 to TRBJ1-4; the D gene is possibly TRBD1 (6 bases). The germline V and J ends were trimmed by 2 bases and 5 bases, with 7 bases remaining between them. CDR1 and CDR2 (germline): SGHNT, YYREEE (reference sequence). This CDR3 is 13 amino acids long. The CDR3 loop is CASSFGTNEKLFF. The CDR3 DNA follows: TGTGCCAGCAGCTTCGGGACAAATGAAAAACTGTTTTTT. The whole variable domain, remainder taken from reference TRBV5-4 and TRBJ1-4, is ETGVTQSPTHLIKTRGQQVTLRCSSQSGHNTVSWYQQALGQGPQFIFQYYREEENGRGNFPPRFSGLQFPNYSSELNVNALELDDSALYLCASSFGTNEKLFFGSGTQLSVL.

This clone was recorded a few times. The rearrangement joins TRBV10-2 to TRBJ1-1; tentative D call: TRBD1 (5 bases). Germline CDR1 WSHSY, CDR2 SAAADI. This CDR3 has 14 residues. V lost 5 bases and J lost 1, with 11 bases in between. In DNA form, the CDR3 reads TGCGCCAGCAGTTCCACCAGGGAGAACACTGAAGCTTTCTTT. Translated: CASSSTRENTEAFF.

In its sample, this clone was seen once. CDR3 sequence: CASSQEEGVGYTF. CDR3 in DNA: TGCGCCAGCAGCCAAGAAGAGGGCGTCGGCTACACCTTC. The rearrangement joins TRBV4-1 to TRBJ1-2; D not certain. The CDR3 contains 13 residues. Trimming stripped 0 bases from V and 8 bases from J, with 10 bases between. Germline loops: CDR1 MGHRA, CDR2 YSYEKL.

The rearrangement joins TRBV7-9 to TRBJ2-5; 9 bases align to TRBD1. Unmatched junction bases numbered 10, after V lost 6 bases and J lost 5 bases. The CDR3 extends over 15 amino acids. Germline V gives CDR1 SEHNR, CDR2 FQNEAQ (reference sequence). CDR3 sequence reads: CASRTDRGSGETQYF. In DNA form, the CDR3 reads TGTGCCAGCAGAACGGACAGGGGATCAGGGGAGACCCAGTACTTC.

This sequence joins TRBV28 and TRBJ2-1, with TRBD1 identical over 11 bases. The CDR3 contains 15 residues. Per the germline V gene, CDR1 is MDHEN and CDR2 is SYDVKM. Trimming removed 7 bases from V and 9 bases from J; junction bases left unmatched: 11. DNA of the CDR3: TGTGCCAGCACGGACCTGGACAGGGGGCGCGGTGAGCAGTTCTTC. Amino acid sequence: CASTDLDRGRGEQFF.

V is TRBV25-1 and J is TRBJ1-3, with D unresolved. V was cut by 1 base and J by 2 bases, with 6 bases left in between. Germline assignment: CDR1 MGHDK and CDR2 SYGVNS. This CDR3 spans 14 amino acids. CDR3 nucleotides: TGTGCCAGCAGTGAATTGTCAGCTGGAAACACCATATATTTT. Protein: CASSELSAGNTIYF. Variable domain in full (rest from reference TRBV25-1 and TRBJ1-3): EADIYQTPRYLVIGTGKKITLECSQTMGHDKMYWYQQDPGMELHLIHYSYGVNSTEKGDLSSESTVSRIRTEHFPLTLESARPSHTSQYLCASSELSAGNTIYFGEGSWLTVV.

The CDR3 protein is CSVRDGSGTQYF. The CDR3 coding sequence is TGCAGCGTCCGGGATGGGTCCGGGACCCAGTACTTC. The rearrangement joins TRBV29-1 to TRBJ2-5; tentatively, D is TRBD2 (5 bases). CDR3 length: 12 amino acids. V was shortened by 6 bases and J by 7 bases, with 15 bases between the two germline ends. Per the germline V gene, CDR1 is SQVTM and CDR2 is ANQGSEA.